A selection of T cell receptor beta chains follows, all from one sample in a study of T-cell memory formation after mild COVID-19. MiXCR was run by TCRdb on the 5' RACE reads, yielding one entry per CDR3 protein. The top ten hold under 15% of the sample, which has approximately 490,000 distinct CDR3 sequences, about 20% seen once. The source material was PBMCs or a T cell subset sorted from them (not recorded which). Receptors originate from an adult woman who had mild COVID-19 (a few samples of this study predate the infection). Cell type and time point are not known. The CDR3 runs from the conserved cysteine through the conserved F or W. D genes are given only for firm matches. Expanded clones are given a class, and other clones once, few, many or no size at all.

V: TRBV12-3/TRBV12-4
D: NA
J: TRBJ2-5
size: NA
DNA: TGTGCCAGCAGTTTAGAGGGGCCGGGTGAGACCCAGTACTTC
CDR3: CASSLEGPGETQYF

V: TRBV12-3/TRBV12-4
D: NA
J: TRBJ2-7
size: many
DNA: TGTGCCAGCAGTTCCCCAGGGGCCTACGAGCAGTACTTC
CDR3: CASSSPGAYEQYF

V: TRBV9
D: NA
J: TRBJ2-3
size: many
DNA: TGTGCCAGCAGCGGTTACACAGATACGCAGTATTTT
CDR3: CASSGYTDTQYF

V: TRBV6-2/TRBV6-3
D: NA
J: TRBJ1-2
size: NA
DNA: TGTGCCAGCAGCCACGGACAGCCTAACTATGGCTACACCTTC
CDR3: CASSHGQPNYGYTF

V: TRBV3-1
D: NA
J: TRBJ2-1
size: NA
DNA: TGTGCCAGCAGCAACTGGGGAGAACCGAATGATGAGCAGTTCTTC
CDR3: CASSNWGEPNDEQFF

V: TRBV20-1
D: NA
J: TRBJ1-2
size: NA
DNA: TGCAGTGCTAGTTCGGGTCTCAACTCGGGCTACACCTTC
CDR3: CSASSGLNSGYTF

V: TRBV11-2
D: TRBD2
J: TRBJ2-3
size: NA
DNA: TGTGCCAGCAGCTTAAACCATTGGACTAGCGTAGGAGATACGCAGTATTTT
CDR3: CASSLNHWTSVGDTQYF

V: TRBV13
D: NA
J: TRBJ1-1
size: NA
DNA: TGTGCCAGCAGCTCAGCCATGGCAGGGGAGAACACTGAAGCTTTCTTT
CDR3: CASSSAMAGENTEAFF

V: TRBV12-3/TRBV12-4
D: TRBD1
J: TRBJ2-5
size: few
DNA: TGTGCCAGCAGTTCCCACCGGGACAGGGGGCCGGAGACCCAGTACTTC
CDR3: CASSSHRDRGPETQYF

V: TRBV5-1
D: NA
J: TRBJ2-3
size: NA
DNA: TGCGCCAGCAGCTTGGACAGGCCCCACACAGATACGCAGTATTTT
CDR3: CASSLDRPHTDTQYF

V: TRBV9
D: TRBD2
J: TRBJ2-5
size: few
DNA: TGTGCCAGCAGCGTAGCCGGGGGGTCGAAGGAAGAGACCCAGTACTTC
CDR3: CASSVAGGSKEETQYF

V: TRBV7-9
D: NA
J: TRBJ2-1
size: many
DNA: TGTGCCAGCAGCGACGGGTCCAATGAGCAGTTCTTC
CDR3: CASSDGSNEQFF

V: TRBV4-2
D: NA
J: TRBJ2-1
size: few
DNA: TGTGCCAGCAGCCGACGTCAATCAGACCGGCCGAGCTCCTACAATGAGCAGTTCTTC
CDR3: CASSRRQSDRPSSYNEQFF

V: TRBV4-1
D: NA
J: TRBJ1-5
size: NA
DNA: TGCGCCAGCAGCCAAGAAGAGGGGCCCTCCAATCAGCCCCAGCATTTT
CDR3: CASSQEEGPSNQPQHF

V: TRBV23-1
D: TRBD1
J: TRBJ1-5
size: few
DNA: TGCGCCAGTAACAGGGGTATGCAGCCCCAGCATTTT
CDR3: CASNRGMQPQHF

V: TRBV7-2
D: TRBD2
J: TRBJ2-5
size: NA
DNA: TGTGCCAGCAGCTCTCCGGGACTACCTCCCGAGACCCAGTACTTC
CDR3: CASSSPGLPPETQYF

V: TRBV9
D: TRBD2
J: TRBJ2-3
size: few
DNA: TGTGCCAGCAGCCGCGGGGGGGTGTTCACAGATACGCAGTATTTT
CDR3: CASSRGGVFTDTQYF

V: TRBV18
D: TRBD1
J: TRBJ1-3
size: NA
DNA: TGTGCCAGCTCACCGCAACAGGGGGACACCATATATTTT
CDR3: CASSPQQGDTIYF

V: TRBV5-1
D: TRBD1
J: TRBJ1-6
size: few
DNA: TGCGCCAGCAGCTTCTTTAGCTTGGACAGGAGTAATTCACCCCTCCACTTT
CDR3: CASSFFSLDRSNSPLHF

V: TRBV29-1
D: NA
J: TRBJ2-7
size: few
DNA: TGCAGCTCGTGGATGAATGGGGAGTACGAGCAGTACTTC
CDR3: CSSWMNGEYEQYF

V: TRBV20-1
D: NA
J: TRBJ2-7
size: many
DNA: TGCAGTGCTAGAATATCTCTAAGGGAAACCTACGAGCAGTACTTC
CDR3: CSARISLRETYEQYF

V: TRBV5-1
D: NA
J: TRBJ2-3
size: many
DNA: TGCGCCAGCAGCTCCTTGACAGTTACAGATACGCAGTATTTT
CDR3: CASSSLTVTDTQYF

V: TRBV4-1
D: TRBD1
J: TRBJ2-5
size: NA
DNA: TGCGCCAGCAGCCAAGTGGGACAGAGTGTCGGAGAGACCCAGTACTTC
CDR3: CASSQVGQSVGETQYF

V: TRBV24-1
D: TRBD1
J: TRBJ2-1
size: NA
DNA: TGTGCCACCAGTGACTCCGGGACAGGGAGGTCCAATGAGCAGTTCTTC
CDR3: CATSDSGTGRSNEQFF

V: TRBV10-3
D: NA
J: TRBJ2-7
size: NA
DNA: TGTGCCATCAGTTACGTACAGGGATTTGTGGGCGAGCAGTACTTC
CDR3: CAISYVQGFVGEQYF

V: TRBV2
D: TRBD2
J: TRBJ2-3
size: many
DNA: TGTGCCATCCTTCCCGGACTAGCGGGGAGCACAGATACGCAGTATTTT
CDR3: CAILPGLAGSTDTQYF

V: TRBV5-6
D: TRBD2
J: TRBJ2-7
size: few
DNA: TGTGCCAGCACCCGAGCCGGGACTAGCGGGAGTTACGAGCAGTACTTC
CDR3: CASTRAGTSGSYEQYF

V: TRBV6-5
D: NA
J: TRBJ1-5
size: NA
DNA: TGTGCCAGCAGGTCGGGGGGTCAGGGTAGCAATCAGCCCCAGCATTTT
CDR3: CASRSGGQGSNQPQHF

V: TRBV7-9
D: NA
J: TRBJ1-1
size: NA
DNA: TGTGCCAGCAGCTTGGGAGGTTACATTGTTGAAGCTTTCTTT
CDR3: CASSLGGYIVEAFF